This T cell receptor beta chain was profiled in a study of shared clonotypes between healthy human individuals. The germline V gene has CDR1 WSHSY and CDR2 SAAADI. The length of the CDR3 is 14 residues. The V end lost 7 bases, the J end lost 4 bases, and 15 bases lay between the germline ends. Samples underwent the assay at deep level. Several immunoSEQ 96-well plates shared each subset's DNA, each plate a replicate. Clones were read by immunoSEQ multiplex PCR, and TCRdb kept only the in-frame ones, dropping some. The sample records over a million clones, about 76% being singletons. General study findings and limits: Estimated clonotype richness was generally higher in naive than memory subsets. It was the non-shared clonotypes that had lower generation probabilities than clonotypes shared by all four donors.

About this clone itself: Its specificity is unknown.

The rearrangement uses TRBV10-2 and TRBJ2-3; D is uncertain. The sequenced sample consisted of memory CD4+ T cells sorted from blood. Subset meaning: CD45RA-negative fraction. The source is a man aged 18 to 35 in good health. CDR3 sequence reads: CASKGLMDPDTQYF. The CDR3 DNA reads as TGCGCCAGCAAAGGCCTTATGGACCCAGATACGCAGTATTTT.